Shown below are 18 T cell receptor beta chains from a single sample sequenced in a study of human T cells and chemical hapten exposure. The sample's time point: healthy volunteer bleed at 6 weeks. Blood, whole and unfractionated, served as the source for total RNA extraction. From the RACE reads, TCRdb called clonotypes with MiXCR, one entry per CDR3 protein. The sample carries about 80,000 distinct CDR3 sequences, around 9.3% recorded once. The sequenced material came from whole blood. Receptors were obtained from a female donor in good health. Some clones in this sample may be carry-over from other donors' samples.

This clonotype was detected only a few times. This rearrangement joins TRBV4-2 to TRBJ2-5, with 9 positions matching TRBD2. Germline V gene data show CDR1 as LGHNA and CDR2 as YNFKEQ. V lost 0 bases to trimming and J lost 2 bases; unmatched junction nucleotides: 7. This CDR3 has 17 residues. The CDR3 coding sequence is TGTGCCAGCAGCCAAGAATTGAGCGGGGGGCCGCAAGAGACCCAGTACTTC. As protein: CASSQELSGGPQETQYF.

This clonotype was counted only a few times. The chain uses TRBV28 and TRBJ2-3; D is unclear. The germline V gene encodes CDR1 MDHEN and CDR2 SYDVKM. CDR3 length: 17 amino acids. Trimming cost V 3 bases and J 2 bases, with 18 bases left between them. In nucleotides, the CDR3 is TGTGCCAGCAGTTTTATCCCATATGGCAGAAACACAGATACGCAGTATTTT. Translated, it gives CASSFIPYGRNTDTQYF.

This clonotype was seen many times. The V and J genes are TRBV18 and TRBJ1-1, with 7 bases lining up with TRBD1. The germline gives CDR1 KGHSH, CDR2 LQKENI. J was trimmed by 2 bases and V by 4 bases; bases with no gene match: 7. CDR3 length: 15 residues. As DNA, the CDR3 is TGTGCCAGCTCACTCAGACAGGGACCTAACACTGAAGCTTTCTTT. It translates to CASSLRQGPNTEAFF.

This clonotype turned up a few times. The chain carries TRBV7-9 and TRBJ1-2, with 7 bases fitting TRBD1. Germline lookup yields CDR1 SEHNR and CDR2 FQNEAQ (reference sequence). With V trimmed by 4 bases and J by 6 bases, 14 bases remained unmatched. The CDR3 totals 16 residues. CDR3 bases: TGTGCCAGCAGCTCGATGAACAGGGGAGATTCTCATGGCTACACCTTC. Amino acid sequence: CASSSMNRGDSHGYTF.

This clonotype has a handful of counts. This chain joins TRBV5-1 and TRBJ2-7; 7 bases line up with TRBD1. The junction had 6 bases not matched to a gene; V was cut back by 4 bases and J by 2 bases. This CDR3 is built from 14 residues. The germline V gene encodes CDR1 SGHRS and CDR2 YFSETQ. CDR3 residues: CASSDPQGPYEQYF. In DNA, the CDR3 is TGCGCCAGCAGCGATCCACAGGGGCCCTACGAGCAGTACTTC.

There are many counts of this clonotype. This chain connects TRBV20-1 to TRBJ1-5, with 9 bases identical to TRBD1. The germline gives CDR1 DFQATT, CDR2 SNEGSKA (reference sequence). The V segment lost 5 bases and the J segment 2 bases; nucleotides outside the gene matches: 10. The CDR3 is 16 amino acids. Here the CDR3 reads CSAQDTGGRGNQPQHF. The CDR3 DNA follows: TGCAGTGCTCAAGATACAGGGGGCCGCGGCAATCAGCCCCAGCATTTT.

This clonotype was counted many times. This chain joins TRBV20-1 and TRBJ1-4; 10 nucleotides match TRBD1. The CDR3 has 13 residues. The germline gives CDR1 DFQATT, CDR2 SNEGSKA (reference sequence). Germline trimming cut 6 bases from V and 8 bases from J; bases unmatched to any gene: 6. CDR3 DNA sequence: TGCAGTGCCCCGGACAGGGGGAGAGAAAAACTGTTTTTT. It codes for CSAPDRGREKLFF.

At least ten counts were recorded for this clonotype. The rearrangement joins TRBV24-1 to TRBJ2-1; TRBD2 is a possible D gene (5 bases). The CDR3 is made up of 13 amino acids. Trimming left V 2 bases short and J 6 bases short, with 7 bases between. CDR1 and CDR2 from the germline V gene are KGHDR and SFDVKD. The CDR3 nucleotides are TGTGCCACCAGTGATTCGGGGAGCAATGAGCAGTTCTTC. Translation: CATSDSGSNEQFF.

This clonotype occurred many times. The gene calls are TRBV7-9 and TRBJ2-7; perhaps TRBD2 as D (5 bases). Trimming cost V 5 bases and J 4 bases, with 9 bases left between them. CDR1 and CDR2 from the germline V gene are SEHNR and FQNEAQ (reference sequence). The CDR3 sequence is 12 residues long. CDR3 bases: TGTGCCAGCAGCATTAGGGAGTACGAGCAGTACTTC. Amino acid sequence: CASSIREYEQYF.

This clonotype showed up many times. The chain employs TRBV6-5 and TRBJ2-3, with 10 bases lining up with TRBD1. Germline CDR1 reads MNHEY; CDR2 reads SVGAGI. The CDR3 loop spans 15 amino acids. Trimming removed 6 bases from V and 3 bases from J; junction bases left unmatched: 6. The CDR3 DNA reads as TGTGCCAGCAGCCGACAGGGGGCCCGGACAGATACGCAGTATTTT. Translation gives CASSRQGARTDTQYF.

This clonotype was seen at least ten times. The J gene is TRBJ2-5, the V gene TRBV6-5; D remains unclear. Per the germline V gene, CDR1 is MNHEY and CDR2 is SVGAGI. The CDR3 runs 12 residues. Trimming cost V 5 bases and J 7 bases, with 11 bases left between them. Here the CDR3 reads CASSPHAWTQYF. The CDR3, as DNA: TGTGCCAGCAGTCCTCATGCTTGGACCCAGTACTTC.

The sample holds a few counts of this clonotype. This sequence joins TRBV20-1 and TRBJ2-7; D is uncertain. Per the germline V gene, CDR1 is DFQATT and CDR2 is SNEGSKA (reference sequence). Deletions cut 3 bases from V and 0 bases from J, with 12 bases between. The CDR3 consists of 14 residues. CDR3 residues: CSARSQYYSYEQYF. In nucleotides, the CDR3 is TGCAGTGCTAGGTCGCAGTACTACTCCTACGAGCAGTACTTC.

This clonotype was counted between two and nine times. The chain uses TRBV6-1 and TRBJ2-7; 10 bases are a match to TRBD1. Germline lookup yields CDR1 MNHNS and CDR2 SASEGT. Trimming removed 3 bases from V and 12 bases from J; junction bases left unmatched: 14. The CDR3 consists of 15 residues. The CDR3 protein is CASSDLLWDRGTPYF. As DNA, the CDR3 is TGTGCCAGCAGTGACCTACTCTGGGACAGGGGTACCCCGTACTTC.

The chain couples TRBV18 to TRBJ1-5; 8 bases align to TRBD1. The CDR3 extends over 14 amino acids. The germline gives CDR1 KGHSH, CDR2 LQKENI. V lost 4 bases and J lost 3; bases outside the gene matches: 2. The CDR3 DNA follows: TGTGCCAGCTCACGGACAGGGCCCAATCAGCCCCAGCATTTT. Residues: CASSRTGPNQPQHF. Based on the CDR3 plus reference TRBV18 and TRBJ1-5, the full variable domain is NAGVMQNPRHLVRRRGQEARLRCSPMKGHSHVYWYRQLPEEGLKFMVYLQKENIIDESGMPKERFSAEFPKEGPSILRIQQVVRGDSAAYFCASSRTGPNQPQHFGDGTRLSIL.

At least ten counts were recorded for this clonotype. CDR3 sequence (DNA): TGCAGTGCCGAACCTAAGGGGTCCTCCAAAAACATTCAGTACTTC. Its translation is CSAEPKGSSKNIQYF. This sequence joins TRBV20-1 and TRBJ2-4, with D tentatively TRBD1 (5 bases). V was cut by 6 bases and J by 2 bases, with 17 bases left in between. Looked up from germline, CDR1 is DFQATT and CDR2 is SNEGSKA (reference sequence). The CDR3 has 15 residues.

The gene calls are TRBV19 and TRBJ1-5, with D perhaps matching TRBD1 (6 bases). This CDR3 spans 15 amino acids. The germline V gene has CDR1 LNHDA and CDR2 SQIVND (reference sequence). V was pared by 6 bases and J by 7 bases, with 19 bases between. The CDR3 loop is CASRSLFPQGQPQHF. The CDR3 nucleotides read TGTGCCAGTAGATCCCTTTTTCCTCAGGGGCAGCCCCAGCATTTT. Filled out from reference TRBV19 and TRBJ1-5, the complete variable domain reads DGGITQSPKYLFRKEGQNVTLSCEQNLNHDAMYWYRQDPGQGLRLIYYSQIVNDFQKGDIAEGYSVSREKKESFPLTVTSAQKNPTAFYLCASRSLFPQGQPQHFGDGTRLSIL.

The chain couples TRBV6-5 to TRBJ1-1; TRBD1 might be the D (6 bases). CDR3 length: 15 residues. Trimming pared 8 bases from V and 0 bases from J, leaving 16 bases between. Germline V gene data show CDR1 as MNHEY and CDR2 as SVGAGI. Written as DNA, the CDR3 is TGTGCCAGCCGGGGGCCGGGTGGTTTGAACACTGAAGCTTTCTTT. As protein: CASRGPGGLNTEAFF.

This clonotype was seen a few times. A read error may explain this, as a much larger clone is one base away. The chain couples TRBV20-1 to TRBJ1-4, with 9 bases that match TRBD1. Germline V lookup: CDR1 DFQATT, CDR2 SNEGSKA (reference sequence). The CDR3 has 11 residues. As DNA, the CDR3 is TGCATCCCGGGACAGGGCTTTTGCCTGTTTTTT. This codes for CIPGQGFCLFF.